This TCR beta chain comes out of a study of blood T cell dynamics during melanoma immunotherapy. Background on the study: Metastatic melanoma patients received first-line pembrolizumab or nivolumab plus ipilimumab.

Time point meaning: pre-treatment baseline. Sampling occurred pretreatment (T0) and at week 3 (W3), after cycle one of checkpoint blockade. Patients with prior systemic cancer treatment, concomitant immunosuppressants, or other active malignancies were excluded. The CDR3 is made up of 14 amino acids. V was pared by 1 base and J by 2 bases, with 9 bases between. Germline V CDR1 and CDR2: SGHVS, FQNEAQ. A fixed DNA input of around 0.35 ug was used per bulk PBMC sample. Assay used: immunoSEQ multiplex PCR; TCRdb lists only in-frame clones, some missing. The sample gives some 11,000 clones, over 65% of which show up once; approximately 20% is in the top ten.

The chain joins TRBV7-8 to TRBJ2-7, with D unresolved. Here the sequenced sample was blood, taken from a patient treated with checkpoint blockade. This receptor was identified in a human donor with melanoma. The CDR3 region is CASSLESRAYEQYF. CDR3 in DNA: TGTGCCAGCAGCTTAGAGAGCAGAGCCTACGAGCAGTACTTC.